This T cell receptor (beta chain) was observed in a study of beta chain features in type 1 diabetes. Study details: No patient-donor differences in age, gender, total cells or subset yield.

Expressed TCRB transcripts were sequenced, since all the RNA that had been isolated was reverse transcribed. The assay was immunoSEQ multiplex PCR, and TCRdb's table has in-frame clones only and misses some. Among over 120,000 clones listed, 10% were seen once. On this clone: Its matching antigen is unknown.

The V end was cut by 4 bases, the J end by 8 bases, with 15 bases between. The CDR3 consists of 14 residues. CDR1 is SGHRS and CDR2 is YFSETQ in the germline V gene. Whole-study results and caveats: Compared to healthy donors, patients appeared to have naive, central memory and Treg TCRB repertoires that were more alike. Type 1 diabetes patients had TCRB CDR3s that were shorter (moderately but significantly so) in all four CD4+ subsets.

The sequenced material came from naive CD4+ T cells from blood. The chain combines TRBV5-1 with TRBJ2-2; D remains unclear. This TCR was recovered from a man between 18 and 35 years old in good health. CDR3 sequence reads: CASSGQYEAGELFF. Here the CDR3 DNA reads TGCGCCAGCAGCGGTCAGTATGAGGCTGGGGAGCTGTTTTTT.